This T cell receptor (beta chain) was identified during a study of control samples from healthy donors and cancer patients. V was shortened by 0 bases and J by 1 base, with 6 bases between the two germline ends. The germline V gene has CDR1 SQVTM and CDR2 ANQGSEA. The CDR3 sequence is 13 residues long. Sequenced by immunoSEQ multiplex PCR; TCRdb stores in-frame clones only, minus some. The data hold about 51,000 clones, with about 80% observed a single time. The source is a man between 65 and 80 years old in good health. The sample taken for sequencing was blood. The V gene is TRBV29-1, the J gene TRBJ1-2; no clear D. The chain's CDR3 is CSVEENFNYGYTF. CDR3 DNA sequence: TGCAGCGTTGAAGAAAATTTTAACTATGGCTACACCTTC.